The 12 T cell receptor beta chains below were found in one sample sequenced in a study of CD8 T cells in Susac syndrome. Reverse transcription of roughly 0.5 to 1 ug RNA was carried out with random hexamers. TCRdb ran MiXCR on the immunoSEQ multiplex PCR reads and lists one entry per CDR3 protein. This repertoire shows 150,000 to 160,000 distinct CDR3 sequences, about 94% found once; its top ten account for 0.2% to 0.25%. Sequenced material: CD8+ T cells from PBMCs. These receptor sequences come from a human donor with multiple sclerosis.

The rearrangement joins TRBV11-2 to TRBJ1-2; D is ambiguous. The length of the CDR3 is 13 residues. V dropped 3 bases and J dropped 2 bases, with 7 bases sitting between them. The germline V gene encodes CDR1 SGHAT and CDR2 FQNNGV. The CDR3 bases are TGTGCCAGCAGCTTCGGCCAGAACTATGGCTACACCTTC. Residues: CASSFGQNYGYTF.

The chain employs TRBV19 and TRBJ2-1; tentatively, D is TRBD2 (5 bases). Germline values: CDR1 LNHDA, CDR2 SQIVND (reference sequence). The V end was cut by 5 bases, the J end by 10 bases, with 12 bases between. This CDR3 has 12 amino acids. The CDR3 here is CASSLGDREQFF. The DNA of the CDR3 is TGTGCCAGTAGTCTCGGGGATCGGGAGCAGTTCTTC.

The chain uses TRBV28 and TRBJ2-6; D gene unclear. This CDR3 spans 15 amino acids. Trimming took 2 bases from V and 0 from J, leaving 5 bases between them. Germline lookup yields CDR1 MDHEN and CDR2 SYDVKM. In DNA, the CDR3 is TGTGCCAGCAGTTTAGTTGGCTCTGGGGCCAACGTCCTGACTTTC. This sequence encodes CASSLVGSGANVLTF.

This clonotype was counted between two and nine times. This chain links TRBV3-1 with TRBJ2-7, with D perhaps matching TRBD1 (6 bases). The ends were cut back, 3 bases at V and 2 bases at J, with 8 bases in the middle. Germline V CDR1 and CDR2: LGHDT, YNNKEL (reference sequence). This CDR3 has 13 amino acids. The CDR3 sequence is CASSQRQAYEQYF. The DNA for the CDR3 is TGTGCCAGCAGCCAGAGACAGGCCTACGAGCAGTACTTC.

The J gene is TRBJ2-7, the V gene TRBV20-1, with 10 bases matching TRBD2. The V and J ends lost 1 base and 6 bases, in that order; junction bases with no gene match: 6. CDR3 size: 14 residues. CDR1 and CDR2 (germline): DFQATT, SNEGSKA (reference sequence). In DNA, the CDR3 is TGCAGTGCTAGAGGTCCGAGCGGGGGGGGCGAGCAGTACTTC. Translation gives CSARGPSGGGEQYF.

The CDR3 region has the DNA TGTGCCAGCAGCACCGCGACAGGGGGCGCCTATGGCTACACCTTC. It codes for CASSTATGGAYGYTF. This sequence joins TRBV7-9 and TRBJ1-2, with 10 nucleotides matching TRBD1. The ends lost 5 bases at V and 4 bases at J; junction bases unmatched: 7. The CDR3 runs 15 residues. Looked up from germline, CDR1 is SEHNR and CDR2 is FQNEAQ (reference sequence).

The chain joins TRBV28 to TRBJ2-1, with D possibly matching TRBD1 (6 bases). Trimming took 1 base from V and 8 from J, leaving 15 bases between them. Per the germline V gene, CDR1 is MDHEN and CDR2 is SYDVKM. The CDR3 spans 15 residues. The CDR3 reads CASSLSPTGNDEQFF. CDR3 in DNA: TGTGCCAGCAGTTTATCCCCCACAGGGAACGATGAGCAGTTCTTC.

The CDR3 here is CASSPRGPSGPEAFF. Here the CDR3 DNA reads TGTGCCAGCAGCCCTAGGGGACCTTCAGGGCCTGAAGCTTTCTTT. V gene TRBV14 combines with J gene TRBJ1-1, with D maybe TRBD1 (5 bases). Germline V gene data show CDR1 as SGHDN and CDR2 as FVKESK. V gave up 4 bases and J gave up 6 bases, with 18 bases separating them. The CDR3 is 15 residues long.

The V call is TRBV11-2, the J call TRBJ2-5; 10 bases are shared with TRBD2. This CDR3 contains 15 residues. V shed 1 base, J shed 5 bases, and the junction held 4 bases outside the gene matches. Looked up from germline, CDR1 is SGHAT and CDR2 is FQNNGV. The CDR3 sequence is CASSLGPSGGETQYF. The CDR3 coding sequence is TGTGCCAGCAGCTTAGGGCCTAGCGGGGGTGAGACCCAGTACTTC.

This clonotype occurred once. The chain recombines TRBV12-3 or TRBV12-4 with TRBJ1-5; no clear D gene. This CDR3 comprises 13 residues. V was trimmed by 3 bases and J by 6 bases, leaving 9 bases between them. The CDR3 is CASSLPPGQPQHF. The CDR3 DNA is TGTGCCAGCAGTTTGCCCCCGGGTCAGCCCCAGCATTTT.

This clonotype was seen only once. This chain uses TRBV7-2 with TRBJ1-6, with unresolved D. V lost 1 base and J lost 4, with 11 bases in between. Germline CDR1 is SGHTA and CDR2 is FQGNSA. The CDR3 is 16 residues long. The CDR3: CASSLGETVYNSPLHF. The CDR3 DNA sequence: TGTGCCAGCAGCTTAGGGGAGACGGTATATAATTCACCCCTCCACTTT.

This chain joins TRBV14 and TRBJ1-1, with TRBD1 identical over 7 bases. The CDR3 is 15 residues long. The germline V gene encodes CDR1 SGHDN and CDR2 FVKESK. V was pared by 6 bases and J by 0 bases, with 7 bases of the junction left unmatched. CDR3 loop: CASSQDRRLNTEAFF. The CDR3 DNA reads as TGTGCCAGCAGTCAGGACAGGCGGTTGAACACTGAAGCTTTCTTT.